The 24 T cell receptor beta chains below come from one sample, sequenced in a study of blood T cell repertoires in COVID-19. Libraries were prepared by immunoSEQ multiplex PCR; TCRdb keeps only in-frame clonotypes and omits some of them. Among about 200,000 clones listed, about 85% were seen once. The sample taken for sequencing was peripheral blood. The source of these receptors is a woman of 80 years or more with acute or convalescent COVID-19.

In the case of this clone: Germline is not matched at one junction end, which may reflect a read error. In nucleotides, the CDR3 is TGTGCTAGCAGCCCAACCGGGTGGACAGATACGCAGTATTTT. Translated: CASSPTGWTDTQYF. This sequence joins TRBV7-7 and TRBJ2-3; D unresolved. Germline V gene data show CDR1 as SSHAT and CDR2 as FNYEAQ (reference sequence). The CDR3 covers 14 residues.

This sequence joins TRBV4-3 and TRBJ2-6; D is perhaps TRBD1 (7 bases). Germline CDR1 is LGHNA and CDR2 is YSLEER. This CDR3 region has 18 residues. The V end was cut by 0 bases, the J end by 2 bases, with 14 bases between. This CDR3 reads CASSQDLQGGAGANVLTF. CDR3 nucleotides: TGCGCCAGCAGCCAAGATCTCCAGGGGGGCGCTGGGGCCAACGTCCTGACTTTC.

As for this clone: The junction departs from the called germline gene at one end, perhaps through a read error. This chain joins TRBV2 and TRBJ1-5; no reliable D call. The CDR3 sequence is 11 residues long. Per germline, CDR1 SNHLY and CDR2 FYNNEI. CDR3 protein: CASTDSQAQHF. CDR3 DNA: TGTGCCAGCACTGATAGTCAGGCCCAGCATTTT.

The chain uses TRBV18 and TRBJ1-2; no reliable D call. V was cut by 4 bases and J by 8 bases, with 26 bases left in between. Germline-derived CDR1 and CDR2 are KGHSH and LQKENI. CDR3 length: 17 amino acids. DNA of the CDR3: TGTGCCAGCTCACTTAACCCCGGGATACCAAGTTCTATAGGCTACACCTTC. Its protein is CASSLNPGIPSSIGYTF.

This clone was counted a few times. The chain has TRBV2 and TRBJ1-6; 8 bases align to TRBD1. The V segment lost 9 bases and the J segment 0 bases; nucleotides outside the gene matches: 7. This CDR3 comprises 16 residues. Germline CDR1 reads SNHLY; CDR2 reads FYNNEI. Here the CDR3 reads CASMGQASSYNSPLHF. The DNA of the CDR3 is TGTGCCAGTATGGGACAGGCTAGCTCCTATAATTCACCCCTCCACTTT.

This rearrangement joins TRBV5-1 to TRBJ2-7; no definite D call. The CDR3 consists of 14 residues. Germline V gives CDR1 SGHRS, CDR2 YFSETQ. The V end was cut by 0 bases, the J end by 0 bases, with 7 bases between. Here the CDR3 DNA reads TGCGCCAGCAGCTTGGCCCCAGTCTCCTACGAGCAGTACTTC. It translates to CASSLAPVSYEQYF.

The chain joins TRBV14 to TRBJ1-1; D call uncertain. The CDR3 consists of 13 residues. V was trimmed by 5 bases and J by 3 bases, leaving 10 bases between them. The V gene's germline CDR1 is SGHDN and CDR2 FVKESK. The CDR3 nucleotides read TGTGCCAGCAGCTTTGGCTTGGACACTGAAGCTTTCTTT. It encodes CASSFGLDTEAFF.

The chain employs TRBV10-3 and TRBJ2-7, with 9 nucleotides matching TRBD1. The V and J ends lost 6 bases and 2 bases, in that order; junction bases with no gene match: 5. Germline CDR1 is ENHRY and CDR2 is SYGVKD. This CDR3 region has 14 residues. The CDR3 DNA reads TGTGCCATCAGGGGGACAGGGTTGGCCTACGAGCAGTACTTC. Its translation is CAIRGTGLAYEQYF.

The J gene is TRBJ1-6, the V gene TRBV19; D is unresolved. V lost 5 bases and J lost 10, with 9 bases in between. This CDR3 region has 12 residues. Germline CDR1 is LNHDA and CDR2 is SQIVND (reference sequence). CDR3 sequence (DNA): TGTGCCAGTAGTTTCCGGGAGTCACCCCTCCACTTT. Translated, it gives CASSFRESPLHF.

The count of this clone is one. The same CDR3 can be traced to other DNA sequences in this sample. V and J are TRBV18 and TRBJ2-3; D not certain. The germline V gene has CDR1 KGHSH and CDR2 LQKENI. The length of the CDR3 is 14 residues. V lost 3 bases, J lost 0 bases, and 7 bases lay in between. This CDR3 reads CASSPLDSTDTQYF. The CDR3, as DNA: TGTGCCAGCTCACCCCTAGATAGCACAGATACGCAGTATTTT.

The chain couples TRBV19 to TRBJ1-3; 7 bases fit TRBD1. The CDR3 runs 15 residues. Germline V lookup: CDR1 LNHDA, CDR2 SQIVND (reference sequence). V was clipped by 4 bases and J by 1 base; unmatched bases: 4. The CDR3 region has the DNA TGTGCCAGTAGTAACAGGGGAGGATCTGGAAACACCATATATTTT. It translates to CASSNRGGSGNTIYF.

The chain recombines TRBV6-6 with TRBJ2-5, with D perhaps TRBD1 (7 bases). The CDR3 spans 13 residues. The ends were cut back, 6 bases at V and 4 bases at J, with 12 bases in the middle. Germline V gene data show CDR1 as MNHNY and CDR2 as SVGAGI (reference sequence). CDR3: CASRSGGSETQYF. CDR3 DNA sequence: TGTGCCAGCAGGTCAGGGGGGTCAGAGACCCAGTACTTC.

The chain links TRBV6-5 to TRBJ1-1; D not resolved. The CDR3 sequence is 13 residues long. Germline V gene lookup returns CDR1 MNHEY and CDR2 SVGAGI. Trimming stripped 6 bases from V and 1 base from J, with 9 bases between. The CDR3 loop is CASRITANTEAFF. CDR3 nucleotide sequence: TGTGCCAGCAGAATCACAGCGAACACTGAAGCTTTCTTT.

The chain couples TRBV28 to TRBJ2-7; 12 positions match TRBD1. J lost 5 bases, V lost 7 bases, and 15 bases had no gene match. In germline, CDR1 is MDHEN, CDR2 SYDVKM. The CDR3 runs to 17 residues. CDR3 nucleotide sequence: TGTGCCAGCACCGACTTTACAGGGGACAGGGGGCTCCACGAGCAGTACTTC. Encoded protein: CASTDFTGDRGLHEQYF.

The chain joins TRBV15 to TRBJ2-1; 9 bases map to TRBD2. The V gene end was trimmed by 9 bases and the J gene end by 9 bases; junction bases not matched to a gene: 15. This CDR3 spans 15 amino acids. CDR1 is LNHNV and CDR2 is YYDKDF in the germline V gene (reference sequence). CDR3 amino acids: CATKELAGTLGEQFF. In nucleotides, the CDR3 is TGTGCCACGAAAGAGCTAGCGGGGACTCTAGGTGAGCAGTTCTTC.

The chain carries TRBV7-9 and TRBJ2-1, with TRBD2 matching over 9 bases. V shed 5 bases and J 2 bases; nucleotides not matched to a gene: 7. The CDR3 contains 16 residues. Germline V gene lookup returns CDR1 SEHNR and CDR2 FQNEAQ (reference sequence). The CDR3 is CASSNGGRATYNEQFF. CDR3 DNA sequence: TGTGCCAGCAGCAACGGCGGGAGGGCCACCTACAATGAGCAGTTCTTC.

The J gene is TRBJ2-3, the V gene TRBV12-3 or TRBV12-4; TRBD1 is a possible D gene (5 bases). CDR3 length: 13 amino acids. V was shortened by 6 bases and J by 4 bases, with 11 bases between the two germline ends. The CDR3, as DNA: TGTGCCAGCAGCTCAGGGATACCAGATACGCAGTATTTT. Its protein is CASSSGIPDTQYF.

The V call is TRBV7-2, the J call TRBJ2-7, with 7 bases lining up with TRBD1. The CDR3 runs to 13 residues. V was clipped by 4 bases and J by 4 bases; unmatched bases: 4. CDR1 is SGHTA and CDR2 is FQGNSA in the germline V gene. CDR3 in DNA: TGTGCCAGCAGCTCGACAGGGAAGTACGAGCAGTACTTC. It codes for CASSSTGKYEQYF.

J is TRBJ1-1 and V is TRBV4-3; no clear D gene. The CDR3 covers 13 residues. Trimming removed 6 bases at V and 5 bases at J, with 13 bases between. Germline CDR1 is LGHNA and CDR2 is YSLEER. The CDR3 spells CASREGRGTEAFF. For the CDR3, the DNA is TGCGCCAGCAGGGAGGGTCGGGGTACTGAAGCTTTCTTT.

This chain joins TRBV5-5 and TRBJ1-4; 10 bases fit TRBD1. CDR3 length: 15 amino acids. In germline, CDR1 is SGHKS, CDR2 YYEKEE (reference sequence). V gave up 4 bases and J gave up 7 bases; unmatched junction bases: 7. CDR3 region: CASSLAGTGVEKLFF. CDR3 DNA: TGTGCCAGCAGCCTGGCCGGGACAGGGGTTGAAAAACTGTTTTTT.

The V gene is TRBV28, the J gene TRBJ2-5; maybe TRBD2 (6 bases). The CDR3 loop spans 13 amino acids. The germline gives CDR1 MDHEN, CDR2 SYDVKM. Trimming pared 2 bases from V and 4 bases from J, leaving 8 bases between. The CDR3, as DNA: TGTGCCAGCAGTTTAGCGGGGACAGAGACCCAGTACTTC. It is translated as CASSLAGTETQYF. Based on the CDR3 plus reference TRBV28 and TRBJ2-5, the full variable domain is DVKVTQSSRYLVKRTGEKVFLECVQDMDHENMFWYRQDPGLGLRLIYFSYDVKMKEKGDIPEGYSVSREKKERFSLILESASTNQTSMYLCASSLAGTETQYFGPGTRLLVL.

Written as DNA, the CDR3 is TGTGCCAGCAGTCTTCTATATAGCAATCAGCCCCAGCATTTT. It translates to CASSLLYSNQPQHF. The chain is built from TRBV6-2 or TRBV6-3 and TRBJ1-5; no firm D call. Germline CDR1 reads MNHEY; CDR2 reads SVGEGT. Trimming stripped 5 bases from V and 0 bases from J, with 8 bases between. The CDR3 runs to 14 residues.

The V gene is TRBV4-3, the J gene TRBJ2-1; 12 positions match TRBD2. Trimming took 0 bases from V and 7 from J; bases not matched to a gene: 7. Germline lookup yields CDR1 LGHNA and CDR2 YSLEER. The CDR3 contains 17 residues. The CDR3 sequence is CASSQEWGTSGYNEQFF. CDR3 in DNA: TGCGCCAGCAGCCAAGAGTGGGGGACTAGCGGGTATAATGAGCAGTTCTTC.

Only one count was recorded for this clone. Sequence at one end of the junction differs from germline and may be a read error. The chain links TRBV7-8 to TRBJ1-2, with TRBD1 matching 7 bases. CDR1 is SGHVS and CDR2 is FQNEAQ in the germline V gene. The CDR3 length is 12 residues. In nucleotides, the CDR3 is TGTGCCAGCAGCTTAGCGGGGACAGTGGCGATCTTC. This translates into CASSLAGTVAIF.